Listed here are 24 T cell receptor beta chains from one sample, sequenced in a study of CD8 T cells in Susac syndrome. An amount of RNA that ranged from roughly 0.5 to 1 ug was reverse transcribed with random hexamers. In TCRdb, the immunoSEQ multiplex PCR reads were re-called with MiXCR into one record per CDR3 protein. The sample consists of hundreds of thousands of distinct CDR3 sequences, about 93% of them appearing once. Sequencing was performed on CD8+ T cells from PBMCs. These receptors were collected from a human donor with multiple sclerosis.

This clonotype was observed once. The rearrangement joins TRBV4-1 to TRBJ2-1; 8 positions match TRBD2. The CDR3 covers 17 residues. Per germline, CDR1 MGHRA and CDR2 YSYEKL. The trim removed 0 bases at V and 1 base at J, leaving 5 bases unmatched. CDR3: CASSQDRASGSYNEQFF. For the CDR3, the DNA is TGCGCCAGCAGCCAAGATCGGGCTAGCGGGTCCTACAATGAGCAGTTCTTC.

The J gene is TRBJ1-1, the V gene TRBV6-2 or TRBV6-3; no reliable D call. The ends were cut back, 1 base at V and 0 bases at J, with 6 bases in the middle. The germline CDR1 and CDR2 sequences are MNHEY and SVGEGT. The CDR3 extends over 14 amino acids. This CDR3 is CASSYWALNTEAFF. CDR3 nucleotides: TGTGCCAGCAGTTACTGGGCCCTGAACACTGAAGCTTTCTTT.

The CDR3 protein is CASSQQGTSYNEQFF. CDR3 nucleotides: TGTGCCAGCAGCCAACAGGGAACGTCCTACAATGAGCAGTTCTTC. V gene TRBV3-1 combines with J gene TRBJ2-1; the D gene is possibly TRBD1 (5 bases). This CDR3 is built from 15 residues. Trimming removed 2 bases from V and 1 base from J, with 9 bases in between. Per the germline V gene, CDR1 is LGHDT and CDR2 is YNNKEL (reference sequence).

The chain joins TRBV6-5 to TRBJ2-7; possibly TRBD2 for D (5 bases). The CDR3 length is 13 residues. Trimming removed 2 bases at V and 5 bases at J, with 10 bases between. Germline assignment: CDR1 MNHEY and CDR2 SVGAGI. The CDR3 sequence: CASSYRGIHEQYF. The DNA for the CDR3 is TGTGCCAGCAGTTACCGGGGAATCCACGAGCAGTACTTC.

This rearrangement joins TRBV4-3 to TRBJ1-5; no firm D call. Trimming took 0 bases from V and 0 from J, leaving 3 bases between them. CDR1 LGHNA and CDR2 YSLEER come from the germline V gene. The CDR3 consists of 14 residues. CDR3 amino acids: CASSQDDSNQPQHF. As DNA, the CDR3 is TGCGCCAGCAGCCAAGATGATAGCAATCAGCCCCAGCATTTT.

CDR3 sequence (DNA): TGCAGCGTTGAAGGCACTGAAGCTTTCTTT. It codes for CSVEGTEAFF. This sequence joins TRBV29-1 and TRBJ1-1; D is undetermined. V was clipped by 1 base and J by 4 bases, with 1 base between them. The CDR3 contains 10 residues. The germline V gene encodes CDR1 SQVTM and CDR2 ANQGSEA.

The V gene is TRBV21-1, the J gene TRBJ2-3; the listed D gene, TRBD1, was not tested against the DNA. TRBV21-1 is listed as a pseudogene. The CDR3 is made up of 16 amino acids. The chain's CDR3 is CASSNRRQWGTDTQYF. CDR3 sequence (DNA): TGTGCCAGCAGCAATCGGAGACAGTGGGGCACAGATACGCAGTATTTT.

The gene calls are TRBV29-1 and TRBJ2-3, with unresolved D. Per germline, CDR1 SQVTM and CDR2 ANQGSEA. The CDR3 is 16 amino acids. V dropped 4 bases and J dropped 2 bases, with 19 bases sitting between them. The CDR3 DNA follows: TGCAGCGTTGGACCTTTAGGTACAGAAACCACAGATACGCAGTATTTT. Encoded protein: CSVGPLGTETTDTQYF.

The chain combines TRBV4-2 with TRBJ2-1; D might be TRBD1 (5 bases). Germline V lookup: CDR1 LGHNA, CDR2 YNFKEQ. Trimming shortened V by 0 bases and J by 4 bases, and 10 bases separated the two germline ends. This CDR3 comprises 15 residues. The CDR3 DNA reads TGTGCCAGCAGCCAAGAAGCAGGGCCTTACAATGAGCAGTTCTTC. Protein product: CASSQEAGPYNEQFF.

V and J are TRBV4-2 and TRBJ2-1; 13 positions agree with TRBD2. CDR3 length equals 19 residues. V shed 0 bases, J shed 0 bases, and the junction held 5 bases outside the gene matches. The germline CDR1 and CDR2 sequences are LGHNA and YNFKEQ. The CDR3 DNA reads TGTGCCAGCAGCCAAGAACGACTAGCGGGGGGTCGCTCCTACAATGAGCAGTTCTTC. It specifies CASSQERLAGGRSYNEQFF.

The J gene is TRBJ2-2, the V gene TRBV12-3 or TRBV12-4; TRBD1 agrees at 7 bases. The length of the CDR3 is 16 residues. With V trimmed by 6 bases and J by 0 bases, 7 bases remained unmatched. The CDR3 spells CASSPPGGPNTGELFF. In nucleotides, the CDR3 is TGTGCCAGCAGCCCTCCAGGGGGACCGAACACCGGGGAGCTGTTTTTT.

With regard to this clonotype: The junction differs from germline at one of its ends, possibly a read error. The V and J genes are TRBV7-8 and TRBJ2-3; D uncertain. Germline CDR1 reads SGHVS; CDR2 reads FQNEAQ. CDR3 size: 13 residues. CDR3 in amino acids: CASSANSKDTQYF. The CDR3 nucleotides are TGTGCCAGCAGCGCAAACAGCAAAGATACGCAGTATTTT.

This chain joins TRBV27 and TRBJ2-7, with TRBD1 as a possible D gene (5 bases). This CDR3 is built from 13 residues. Trimming left V 4 bases short and J 0 bases short, with 7 bases between. Germline CDR1 is MNHEY and CDR2 is SMNVEV (reference sequence). CDR3 protein: CASSWGHSYEQYF. Written as DNA, the CDR3 is TGTGCCAGCAGTTGGGGCCACTCCTACGAGCAGTACTTC.

This chain connects TRBV9 to TRBJ2-2; 14 bases match TRBD2. The CDR3 loop spans 18 amino acids. The junction had 7 bases not matched to a gene; V was cut back by 0 bases and J by 6 bases. Germline-derived CDR1 and CDR2 are SGDLS and YYNGEE. CDR3 amino acids: CASSVAGLAGEKAGELFF. For the CDR3, the DNA is TGTGCCAGCAGCGTAGCGGGACTAGCGGGGGAGAAGGCCGGGGAGCTGTTTTTT.

The chain links TRBV6-2 or TRBV6-3 to TRBJ2-7, with D perhaps assigned TRBD1 or TRBD2 (5 bases each). Trimming removed 9 bases at V and 2 bases at J, with 14 bases between. Germline V lookup: CDR1 MNHEY, CDR2 SVGEGT. The CDR3 loop spans 13 amino acids. CDR3 DNA: TGTGCCAGTCAAGACGGGGCTACCTACGAGCAGTACTTC. It encodes CASQDGATYEQYF.

The chain combines TRBV29-1 with TRBJ2-7, with 8 bases that match TRBD1. The CDR3 has 12 amino acids. After removal of 7 bases from V and 7 bases from J, the junction contained 9 bases not matched to a gene. CDR1 is SQVTM and CDR2 is ANQGSEA in the germline V gene. Here the CDR3 DNA reads TGCAGCGCCCAAGGGACAGGTTGGGAGCAGTACTTC. Its translation is CSAQGTGWEQYF.

This clonotype was picked up a small number of times. A much larger clone differs from this one at a single base, so this may be a read error. The CDR3 spells CASTLGETQYF. For the CDR3, the DNA is TGTGCCAGCACCTTAGGAGAGACCCAGTACTTC. The V and J genes are TRBV6-6 and TRBJ2-5; D not resolved. Trimming took 7 bases from V and 4 from J, leaving 7 bases between them. The germline CDR1 and CDR2 sequences are MNHNY and SVGAGI (reference sequence). The CDR3 loop spans 11 amino acids.

This sequence joins TRBV2 and TRBJ2-4, with D perhaps TRBD2 (7 bases). The CDR3 is made up of 15 amino acids. Per the germline V gene, CDR1 is SNHLY and CDR2 is FYNNEI. V was clipped by 10 bases and J by 0 bases, with 16 bases between them. The CDR3 nucleotides read TGTGCCATGGGCGGGGGCCCGATAGCCAAAAACATTCAGTACTTC. Its translation: CAMGGGPIAKNIQYF. The complete variable domain, with remaining parts taken from reference TRBV2 and TRBJ2-4, reads EPEVTQTPSHQVTQMGQEVILRCVPISNHLYFYWYRQILGQKVEFLVSFYNNEISEKSEIFDDQFSVERPDGSNFTLKIRSTKLEDSAMYFCAMGGGPIAKNIQYFGAGTRLSVL.

The chain recombines TRBV7-9 with TRBJ1-2; D is perhaps TRBD1 (5 bases). This CDR3 has 14 amino acids. From germline, CDR1 is SEHNR and CDR2 FQNEAQ (reference sequence). V was clipped by 5 bases and J by 1 base, with 11 bases between them. The chain's CDR3 is CASSPEGLNYGYTF. In DNA form, the CDR3 reads TGTGCCAGCAGCCCAGAGGGGCTTAACTATGGCTACACCTTC.

The chain carries TRBV13 and TRBJ1-2; D is uncertain. Trimming pared 0 bases from V and 6 bases from J, leaving 14 bases between. Germline values: CDR1 PRHDT, CDR2 FYEKMQ (reference sequence). The CDR3 runs 15 residues. CDR3 nucleotide sequence: TGTGCCAGCAGCTTAGGCAGAGGACTTGAGGATGGCTACACCTTC. Translated, it gives CASSLGRGLEDGYTF.

The V and J genes are TRBV9 and TRBJ2-2, with D possibly TRBD1 on 6 matching bases. This CDR3 region has 14 residues. In germline, CDR1 is SGDLS, CDR2 YYNGEE. Trimming left V 3 bases short and J 8 bases short, with 14 bases between. CDR3 coding DNA: TGTGCCAGCAGCGCGGGACAATCGGCTGGGGAGCTGTTTTTT. This sequence encodes CASSAGQSAGELFF.

V usage is TRBV29-1 and J usage is TRBJ2-1; 12 bases fit TRBD2. With V trimmed by 7 bases and J by 10 bases, 5 bases remained unmatched. The CDR3 totals 12 residues. The germline gives CDR1 SQVTM, CDR2 ANQGSEA. CDR3: CSAPGTSGEQFF. For the CDR3, the DNA is TGCAGCGCCCCCGGGACTAGCGGGGAGCAGTTCTTC.

The chain has TRBV29-1 and TRBJ1-2; 11 bases are shared with TRBD1. CDR1 and CDR2 (germline): SQVTM, ANQGSEA. V shed 6 bases and J 8 bases; nucleotides not matched to a gene: 11. The CDR3 extends over 14 amino acids. The CDR3 sequence is CSVVPGQGVGGYTF. The DNA of the CDR3 is TGCAGCGTGGTTCCGGGACAGGGGGTTGGGGGCTACACCTTC.

The V and J genes are TRBV7-9 and TRBJ1-5, with a weak D call TRBD1 (5 bases). The V end was cut by 1 base, the J end by 0 bases, with 16 bases between. Germline V gene data show CDR1 as SEHNR and CDR2 as FQNEAQ (reference sequence). The CDR3 contains 18 residues. In nucleotides, the CDR3 is TGTGCCAGCAGCTTAGGGGACCGCGAAGTCTATAGCAATCAGCCCCAGCATTTT. Residues: CASSLGDREVYSNQPQHF.